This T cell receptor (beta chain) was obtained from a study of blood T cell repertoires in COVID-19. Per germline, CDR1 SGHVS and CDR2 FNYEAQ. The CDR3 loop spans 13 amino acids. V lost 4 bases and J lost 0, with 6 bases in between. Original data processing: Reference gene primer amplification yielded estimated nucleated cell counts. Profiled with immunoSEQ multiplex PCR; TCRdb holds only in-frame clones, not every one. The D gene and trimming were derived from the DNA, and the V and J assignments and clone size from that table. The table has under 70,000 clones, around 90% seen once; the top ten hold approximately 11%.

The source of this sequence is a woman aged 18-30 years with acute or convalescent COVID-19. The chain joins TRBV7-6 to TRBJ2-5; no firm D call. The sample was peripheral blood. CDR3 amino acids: CASSSRYQETQYF. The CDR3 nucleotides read TGTGCCAGCAGCTCCAGGTACCAAGAGACCCAGTACTTC.